Below, one TCR beta chain is given with its context. V dropped 4 bases and J dropped 4; count of bases not matched to a gene: 5. Germline values: CDR1 SGHNT, CDR2 YENEEA. CDR3 length equals 14 residues. Only in-frame clones appear in the TCRdb table, and some are missing; sequencing was by immunoSEQ multiplex PCR. The sample has approximately 89,000 clones, roughly 80% seen once; the top ten hold around 49%. This entry is derived from a study of blood T cell repertoires in COVID-19. The chain couples TRBV11-3 to TRBJ2-3; 7 bases fit TRBD2. The material sequenced was peripheral blood. The clonotype was recovered from a human donor in a cohort sampled during active COVID-19. Here the CDR3 reads CASSSGGRSDTQYF. The CDR3 DNA reads TGTGCCAGCAGCTCGGGAGGCCGGTCAGATACGCAGTATTTT.